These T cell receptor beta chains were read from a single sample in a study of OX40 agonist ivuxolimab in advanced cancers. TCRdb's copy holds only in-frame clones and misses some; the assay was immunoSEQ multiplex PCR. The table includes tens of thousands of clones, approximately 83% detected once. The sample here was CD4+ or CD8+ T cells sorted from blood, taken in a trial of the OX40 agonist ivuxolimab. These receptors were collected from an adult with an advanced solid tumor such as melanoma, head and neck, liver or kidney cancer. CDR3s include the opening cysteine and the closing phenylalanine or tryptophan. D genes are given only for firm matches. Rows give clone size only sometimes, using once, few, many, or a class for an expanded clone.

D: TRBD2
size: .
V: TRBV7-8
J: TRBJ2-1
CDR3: CASSPSGNSYNEQFF
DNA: TGTGCCAGCAGCCCTAGCGGGAACTCCTACAATGAGCAGTTCTTC

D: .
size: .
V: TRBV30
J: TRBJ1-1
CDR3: CAWSQGMASRRTEAFF
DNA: TGTGCCTGGAGTCAAGGGATGGCCTCAAGGAGGACTGAAGCTTTCTTT

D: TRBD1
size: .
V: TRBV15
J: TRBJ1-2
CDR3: CATSTETGGKGWGSYGYTF
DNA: TGTGCCACCAGCACCGAGACAGGGGGCAAAGGTTGGGGATCCTATGGCTACACCTTC

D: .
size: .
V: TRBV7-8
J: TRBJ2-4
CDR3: CASSFQGVLAKNIQYF
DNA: TGTGCCAGCAGCTTCCAGGGAGTCCTAGCCAAAAACATTCAGTACTTC

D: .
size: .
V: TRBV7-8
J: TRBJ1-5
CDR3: CASSFRGNQPQHF
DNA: TGTGCCAGCAGCTTCAGAGGCAATCAGCCCCAGCATTTT

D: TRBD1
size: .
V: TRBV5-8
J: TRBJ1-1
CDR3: CASSFRGTGTDTEAFF
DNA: TGTGCCAGCAGCTTCCGGGGGACAGGGACGGACACTGAAGCTTTCTTT

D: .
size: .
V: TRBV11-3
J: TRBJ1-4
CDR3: CASSSTGTTNEKLFF
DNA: TGTGCCAGCAGTTCGACCGGGACAACTAATGAAAAACTGTTTTTT

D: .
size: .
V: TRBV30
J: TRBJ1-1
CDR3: CAYSPNTEAFF
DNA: TGTGCCTATTCACCGAACACTGAAGCTTTCTTT

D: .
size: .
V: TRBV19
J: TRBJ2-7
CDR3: CASSSGTRSGEQYF
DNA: TGTGCCAGTAGCTCCGGGACAAGGTCGGGGGAGCAGTACTTC

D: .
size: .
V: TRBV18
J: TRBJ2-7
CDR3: CASSPGQGTSYEQYF
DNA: TGTGCCAGCTCACCTGGGCAGGGGACCTCCTACGAGCAGTACTTC

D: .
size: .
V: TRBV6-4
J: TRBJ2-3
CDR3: CASSERRADTQYF
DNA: TGTGCCAGCAGTGAAAGGCGCGCAGATACGCAGTATTTT

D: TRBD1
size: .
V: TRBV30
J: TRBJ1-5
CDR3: CAWSSGTGRLEPQHF
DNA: TGTGCCTGGAGTTCCGGGACAGGGAGGTTGGAGCCCCAGCATTTT

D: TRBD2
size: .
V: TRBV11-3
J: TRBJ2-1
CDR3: CASSLVTSGSYNEQFF
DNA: TGTGCCAGCAGCTTAGTGACTAGCGGGAGTTACAATGAGCAGTTCTTC

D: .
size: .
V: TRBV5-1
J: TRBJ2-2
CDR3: CASRQGQTSGELFF
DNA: TGCGCCAGCAGACAAGGACAGACGTCCGGGGAGCTGTTTTTT

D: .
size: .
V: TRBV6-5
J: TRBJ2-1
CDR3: CASSNNIPVYNEQFF
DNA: TGTGCCAGCAGCAACAATATCCCCGTGTACAATGAGCAGTTCTTC

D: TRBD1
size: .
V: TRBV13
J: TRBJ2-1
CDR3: CASSPLGGDRDSEQFF
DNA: TGTGCCAGCAGCCCGCTAGGCGGAGACAGGGATAGTGAGCAGTTCTTC

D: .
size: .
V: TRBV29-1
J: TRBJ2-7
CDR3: CSVGQTEPGGEQYF
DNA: TGCAGCGTTGGTCAAACAGAGCCTGGCGGCGAGCAGTACTTC

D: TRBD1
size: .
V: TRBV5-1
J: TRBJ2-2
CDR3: CASSLGDRDTGELFF
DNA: TGCGCCAGCAGCTTAGGGGACAGGGACACCGGGGAGCTGTTTTTT

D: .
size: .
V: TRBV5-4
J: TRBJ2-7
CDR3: CASSLDPQVSYEQYF
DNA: TGTGCCAGCAGCTTGGATCCCCAGGTTTCCTACGAGCAGTACTTC

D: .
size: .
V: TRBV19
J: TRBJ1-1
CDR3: CASSVDNWNTEAFF
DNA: TGTGCCAGTAGTGTGGACAATTGGAACACTGAAGCTTTCTTT

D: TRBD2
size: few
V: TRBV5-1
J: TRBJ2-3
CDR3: CASSWGASGPDTQYF
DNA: TGCGCCAGCAGCTGGGGTGCTAGCGGGCCAGATACGCAGTATTTT

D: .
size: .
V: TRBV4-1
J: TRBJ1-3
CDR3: CASSQEGPQATNTIYF
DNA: TGCGCCAGCAGCCAAGAGGGGCCTCAGGCGACAAACACCATATATTTT

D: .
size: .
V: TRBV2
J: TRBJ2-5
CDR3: CASSPAETQYF
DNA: TGTGCCAGCAGCCCAGCGGAGACCCAGTACTTC

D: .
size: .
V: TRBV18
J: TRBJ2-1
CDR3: CASSRSSGQYNEQFF
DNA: TGTGCCAGCTCACGATCGAGCGGGCAGTACAATGAGCAGTTCTTC

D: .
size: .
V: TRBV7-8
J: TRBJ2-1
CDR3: CASSFTTSYNEQFF
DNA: TGTGCCAGCAGCTTCACAACCTCCTACAATGAGCAGTTCTTC

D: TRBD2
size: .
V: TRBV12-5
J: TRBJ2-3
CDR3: CASGLGTSGRYTTSTDTQYF
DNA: TGTGCTAGTGGTTTGGGGACTAGCGGGAGATATACCACTAGCACAGATACGCAGTATTTT

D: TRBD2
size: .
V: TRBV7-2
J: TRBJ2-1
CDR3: CASSLAGRTYNEQFF
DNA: TGTGCCAGCAGCCTAGCGGGACGGACCTACAATGAGCAGTTCTTC

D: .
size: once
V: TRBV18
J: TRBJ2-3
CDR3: CASSSRDTDTQYF
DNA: TGTGCCAGCTCATCACGGGACACAGATACGCAGTATTTT

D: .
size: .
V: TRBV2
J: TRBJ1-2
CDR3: CASSEGAGLDYGYTF
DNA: TGTGCCAGCAGCGAAGGGGCAGGGTTGGACTATGGCTACACCTTC

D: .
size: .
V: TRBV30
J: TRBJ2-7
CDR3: CAWKGNSYEQYF
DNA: TGTGCCTGGAAGGGGAATTCCTACGAGCAGTACTTC

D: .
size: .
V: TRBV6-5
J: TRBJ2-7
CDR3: CASSGTSYEQYF
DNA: TGTGCCAGCAGCGGCACCTCCTACGAGCAGTACTTC

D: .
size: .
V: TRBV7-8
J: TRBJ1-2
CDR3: CASSPGASGQNYGYTF
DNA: TGTGCCAGCAGCCCTGGTGCTAGTGGGCAAAACTATGGCTACACCTTC

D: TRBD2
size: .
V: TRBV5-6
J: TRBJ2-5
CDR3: CASSSGLAGGRGWETQYF
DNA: TGTGCCAGCAGCTCAGGACTAGCGGGAGGGAGAGGCTGGGAGACCCAGTACTTC

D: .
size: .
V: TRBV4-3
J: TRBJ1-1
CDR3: CASSQGSMNTEAFF
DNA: TGCGCCAGCAGCCAAGGATCCATGAACACTGAAGCTTTCTTT

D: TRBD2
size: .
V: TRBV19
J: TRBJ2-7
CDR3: CATLERGSYEQYF
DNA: TGTGCCACCCTGGAGCGGGGCTCCTACGAGCAGTACTTC

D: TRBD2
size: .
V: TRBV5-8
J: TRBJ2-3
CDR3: CASSLGGLADSTDTQYF
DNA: TGTGCCAGCAGCTTGGGGGGACTAGCTGATAGCACAGATACGCAGTATTTT

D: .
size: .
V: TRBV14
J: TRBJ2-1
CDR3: CASSQVRSQSYNEQFF
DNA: TGTGCCAGCAGCCAAGTAAGGTCACAATCCTACAATGAGCAGTTCTTC

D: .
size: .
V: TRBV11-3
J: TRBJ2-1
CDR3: CASSQTGFSALSYNEQFF
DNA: TGTGCCAGCAGCCAAACGGGGTTCTCTGCACTCTCCTACAATGAGCAGTTCTTC

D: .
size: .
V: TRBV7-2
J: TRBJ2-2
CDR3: CASSSTTGELFF
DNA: TGTGCCAGCAGCTCTACCACCGGGGAGCTGTTTTTT

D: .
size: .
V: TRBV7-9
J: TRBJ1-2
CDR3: CASSPPRYGYTF
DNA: TGTGCCAGCAGCCCCCCCCGCTATGGCTACACCTTC

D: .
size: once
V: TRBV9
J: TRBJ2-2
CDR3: CASSQGSNTGELFF
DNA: TGTGCCAGCTCCCAGGGCTCGAACACCGGGGAGCTGTTTTTT

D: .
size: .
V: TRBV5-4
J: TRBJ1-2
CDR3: CASSLVGGSGYGYTF
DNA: TGTGCCAGCAGCTTGGTCGGGGGCTCAGGATATGGCTACACCTTC

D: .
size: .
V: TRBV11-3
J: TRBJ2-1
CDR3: CASSFAGFAYNEQFF
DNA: TGTGCCAGCAGCTTCGCGGGGTTCGCCTACAATGAGCAGTTCTTC

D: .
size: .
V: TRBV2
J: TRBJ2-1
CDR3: CASSRGGPYNEQFF
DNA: TGTGCCAGCAGTAGGGGGGGACCCTACAATGAGCAGTTCTTC

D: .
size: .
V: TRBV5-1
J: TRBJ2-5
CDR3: CASSLAGQQETQYF
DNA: TGCGCCAGCAGCTTGGCCGGACAGCAAGAGACCCAGTACTTC

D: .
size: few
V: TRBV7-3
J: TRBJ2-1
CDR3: CASSLGVAVPYNEQFF
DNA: TGTGCCAGCAGCTTAGGTGTGGCGGTTCCCTACAATGAGCAGTTCTTC